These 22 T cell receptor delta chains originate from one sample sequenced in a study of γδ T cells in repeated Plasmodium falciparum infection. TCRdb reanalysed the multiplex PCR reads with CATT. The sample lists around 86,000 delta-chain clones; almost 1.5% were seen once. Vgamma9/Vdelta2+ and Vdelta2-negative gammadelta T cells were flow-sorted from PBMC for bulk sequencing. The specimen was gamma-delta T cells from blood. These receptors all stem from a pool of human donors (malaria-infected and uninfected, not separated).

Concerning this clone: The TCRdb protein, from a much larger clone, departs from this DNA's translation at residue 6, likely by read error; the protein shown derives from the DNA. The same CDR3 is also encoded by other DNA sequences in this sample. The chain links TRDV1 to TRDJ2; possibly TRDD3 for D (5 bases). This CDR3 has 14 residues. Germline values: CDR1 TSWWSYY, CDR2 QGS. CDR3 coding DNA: TGTGCCCTTGGGGAAGATGCCCTGGAGGCACAACTCTTCTTT. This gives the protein CALGEDALEAQLFF.

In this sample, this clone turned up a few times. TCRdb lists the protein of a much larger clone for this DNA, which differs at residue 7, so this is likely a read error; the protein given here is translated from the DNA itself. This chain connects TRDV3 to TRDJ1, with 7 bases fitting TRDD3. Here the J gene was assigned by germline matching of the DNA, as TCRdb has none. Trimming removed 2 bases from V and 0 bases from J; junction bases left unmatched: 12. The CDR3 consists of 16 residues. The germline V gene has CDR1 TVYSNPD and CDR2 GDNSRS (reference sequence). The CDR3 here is CAFFGIHTSYTDKLIF. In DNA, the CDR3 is TGTGCCTTTTTCGGGATACACACCTCGTACACCGATAAACTCATCTTT.

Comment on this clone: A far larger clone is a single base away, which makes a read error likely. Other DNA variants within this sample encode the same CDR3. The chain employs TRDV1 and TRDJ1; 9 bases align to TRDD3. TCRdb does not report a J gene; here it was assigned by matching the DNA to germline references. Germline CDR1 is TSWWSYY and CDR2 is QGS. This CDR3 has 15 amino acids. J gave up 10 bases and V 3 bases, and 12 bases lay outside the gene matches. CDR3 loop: CALGEGLHWGNTLIF. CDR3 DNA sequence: TGTGCTCTTGGGGAGGGTCTACACTGGGGGAATACACTCATCTTT.

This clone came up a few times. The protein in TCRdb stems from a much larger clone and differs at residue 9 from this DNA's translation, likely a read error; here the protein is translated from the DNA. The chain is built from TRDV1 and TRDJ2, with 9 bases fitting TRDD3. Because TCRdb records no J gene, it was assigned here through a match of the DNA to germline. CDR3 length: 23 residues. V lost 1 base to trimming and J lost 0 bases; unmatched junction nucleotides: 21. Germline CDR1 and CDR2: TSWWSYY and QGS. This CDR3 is CALGEQLPRLYWGTRTLTAQLFF. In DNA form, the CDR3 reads TGTGCTCTTGGGGAACAACTTCCTAGACTCTACTGGGGGACCCGCACTTTGACAGCACAACTCTTCTTT.

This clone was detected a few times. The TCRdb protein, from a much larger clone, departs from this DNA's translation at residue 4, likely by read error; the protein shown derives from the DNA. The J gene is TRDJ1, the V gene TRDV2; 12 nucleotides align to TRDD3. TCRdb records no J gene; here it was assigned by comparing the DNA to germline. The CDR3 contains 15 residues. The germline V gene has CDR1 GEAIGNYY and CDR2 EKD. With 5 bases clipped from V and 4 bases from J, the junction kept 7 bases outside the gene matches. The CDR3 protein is CACGSLGDTDDKLIF. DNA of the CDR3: TGTGCCTGTGGCTCCCTGGGGGATACGGACGATAAACTCATCTTT.

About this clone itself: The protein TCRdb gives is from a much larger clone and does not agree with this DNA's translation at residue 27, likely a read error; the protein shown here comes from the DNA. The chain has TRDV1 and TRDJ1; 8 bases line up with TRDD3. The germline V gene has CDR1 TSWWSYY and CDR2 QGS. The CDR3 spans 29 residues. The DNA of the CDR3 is TGTGCTCTTGGGGAACTAGTTTGGGGACTTCCTGACCCCTACTGGGGGCCACGAGGTTCCCCGGTTTCCACCGATAAACCCATCTTT. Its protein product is CALGELVWGLPDPYWGPRGSPVSTDKPIF.

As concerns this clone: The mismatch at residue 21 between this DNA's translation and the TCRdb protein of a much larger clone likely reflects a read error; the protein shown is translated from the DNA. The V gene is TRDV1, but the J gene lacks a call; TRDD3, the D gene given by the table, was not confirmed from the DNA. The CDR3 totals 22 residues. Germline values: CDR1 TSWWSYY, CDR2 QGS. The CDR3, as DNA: TGTGCTCTTGGGGAACTCATAGCTCCTCGGGGGATACCACGAACCGACACCGATAAACTCACCTTT. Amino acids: CALGELIAPRGIPRTDTDKLTF.

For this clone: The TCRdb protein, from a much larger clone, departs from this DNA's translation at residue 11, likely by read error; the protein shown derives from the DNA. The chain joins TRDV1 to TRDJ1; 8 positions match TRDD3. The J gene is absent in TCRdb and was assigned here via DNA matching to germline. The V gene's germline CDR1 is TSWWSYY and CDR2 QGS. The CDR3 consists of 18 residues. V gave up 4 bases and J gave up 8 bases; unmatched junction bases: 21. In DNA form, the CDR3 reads TGTGCTCTTGGGGTTTTCCTAAAAGGGATACGAACGAAGCACAAACTCATCTTT. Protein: CALGVFLKGIRTKHKLIF.

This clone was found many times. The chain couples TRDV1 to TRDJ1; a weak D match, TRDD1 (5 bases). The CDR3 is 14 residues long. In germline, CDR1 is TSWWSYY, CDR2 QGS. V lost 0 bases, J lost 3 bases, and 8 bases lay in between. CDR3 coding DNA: TGTGCTCTTGGGGAACTTGAAATTGCCGATAAACTCATCTTT. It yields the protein CALGELEIADKLIF.

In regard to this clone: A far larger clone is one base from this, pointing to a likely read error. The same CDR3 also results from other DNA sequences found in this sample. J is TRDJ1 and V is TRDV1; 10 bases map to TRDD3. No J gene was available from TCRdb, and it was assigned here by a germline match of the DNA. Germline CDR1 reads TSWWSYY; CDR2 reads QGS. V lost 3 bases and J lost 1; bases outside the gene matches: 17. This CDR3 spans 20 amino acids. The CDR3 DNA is TGTGCTCTTGGGGAGCTTTTCCTCGGGGGATACGTGTGGGGCACCGATAAACTCATCTTT. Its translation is CALGELFLGGYVWGTDKLIF.

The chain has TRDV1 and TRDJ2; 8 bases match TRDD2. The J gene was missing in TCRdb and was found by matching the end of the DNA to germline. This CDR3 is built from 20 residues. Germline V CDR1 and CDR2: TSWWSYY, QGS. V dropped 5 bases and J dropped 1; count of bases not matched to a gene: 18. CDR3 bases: TGTGCTCTTGGGCCCCCCGGCCTTCCTATATCCCCAGGTTTGACAGCACAACTCTTCTTT. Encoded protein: CALGPPGLPISPGLTAQLFF.

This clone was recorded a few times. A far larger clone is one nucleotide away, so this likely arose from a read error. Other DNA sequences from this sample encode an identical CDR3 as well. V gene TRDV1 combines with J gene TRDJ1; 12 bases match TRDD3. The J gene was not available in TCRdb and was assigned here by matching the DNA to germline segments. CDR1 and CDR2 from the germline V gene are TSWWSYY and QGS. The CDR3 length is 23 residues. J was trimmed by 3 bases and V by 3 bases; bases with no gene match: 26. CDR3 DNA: TGTGCTCTTGGGGAGACGCCCGGGGCCTTGCTGCTGTACTGGGGGATACTCCCCGATAAACTCATCTTT. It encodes CALGETPGALLLYWGILPDKLIF.

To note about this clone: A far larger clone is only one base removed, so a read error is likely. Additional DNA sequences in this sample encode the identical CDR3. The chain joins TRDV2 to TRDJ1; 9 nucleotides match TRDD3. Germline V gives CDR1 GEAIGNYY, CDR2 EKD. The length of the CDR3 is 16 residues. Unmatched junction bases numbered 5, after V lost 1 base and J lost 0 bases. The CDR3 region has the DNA TGTGCCTGTGACACGCTATTGGGGGATAACACCGATAAACTCATCTTT. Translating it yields CACDTLLGDNTDKLIF.

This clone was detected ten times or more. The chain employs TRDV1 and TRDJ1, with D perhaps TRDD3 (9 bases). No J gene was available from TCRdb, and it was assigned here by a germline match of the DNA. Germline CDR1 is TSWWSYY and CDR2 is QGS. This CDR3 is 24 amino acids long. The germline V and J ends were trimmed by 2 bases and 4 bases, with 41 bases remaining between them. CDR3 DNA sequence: TGTGCTCTTGGGGAATCTCTTCCTACCTTATCGTACTGGGGGACCAACCAGCACGTCGATAAACTCATCTTT. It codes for CALGESLPTLSYWGTNQHVDKLIF.

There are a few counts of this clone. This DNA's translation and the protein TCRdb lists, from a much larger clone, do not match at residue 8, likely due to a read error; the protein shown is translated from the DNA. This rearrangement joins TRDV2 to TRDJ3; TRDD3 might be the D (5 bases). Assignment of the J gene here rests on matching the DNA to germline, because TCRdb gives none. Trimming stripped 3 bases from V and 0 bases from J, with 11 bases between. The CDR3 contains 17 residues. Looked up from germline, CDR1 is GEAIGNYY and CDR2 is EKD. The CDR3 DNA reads TGTGCCTGTGACGCGGGGGGTGCCTCCTGGGACACCCGACAGATGTTTTTC. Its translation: CACDAGGASWDTRQMFF.

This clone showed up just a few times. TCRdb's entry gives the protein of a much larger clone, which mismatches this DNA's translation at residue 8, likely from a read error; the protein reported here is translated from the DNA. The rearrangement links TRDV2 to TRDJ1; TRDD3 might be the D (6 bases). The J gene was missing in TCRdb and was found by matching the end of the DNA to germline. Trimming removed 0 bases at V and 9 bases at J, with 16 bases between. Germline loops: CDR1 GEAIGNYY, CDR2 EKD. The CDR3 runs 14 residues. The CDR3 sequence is CACDTLGANEELIF. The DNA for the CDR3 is TGTGCCTGTGACACCTTGGGGGCCAACGAGGAACTCATCTTT.

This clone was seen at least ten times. The CDR3 DNA is TGTGCTCTTGGGGATAGGGGGGAAAGGGCCAACGAGTACACCGATAAACTCATCTTT. It is translated as CALGDRGERANEYTDKLIF. The rearrangement links TRDV1 to TRDJ1; D is perhaps TRDD3 (6 bases). The CDR3 runs 19 residues. Germline loops: CDR1 TSWWSYY, CDR2 QGS. V was clipped by 3 bases and J by 0 bases, with 23 bases between them.

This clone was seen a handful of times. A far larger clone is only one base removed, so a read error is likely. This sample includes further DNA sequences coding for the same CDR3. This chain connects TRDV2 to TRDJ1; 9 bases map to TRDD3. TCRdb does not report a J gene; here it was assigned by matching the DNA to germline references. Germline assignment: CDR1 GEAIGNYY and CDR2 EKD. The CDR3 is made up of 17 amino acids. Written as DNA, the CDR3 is TGCGCCTGTAACTATCTGGGGGATCAAGGGTACACCGATAAACTCATCTTT. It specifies CACNYLGDQGYTDKLIF.

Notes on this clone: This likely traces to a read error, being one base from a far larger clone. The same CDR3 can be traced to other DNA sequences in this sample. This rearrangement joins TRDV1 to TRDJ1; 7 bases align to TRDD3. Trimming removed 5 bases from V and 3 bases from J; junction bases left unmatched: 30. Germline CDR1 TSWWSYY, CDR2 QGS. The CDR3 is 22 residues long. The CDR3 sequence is CALGKAPDSILWRGMKADKLIF. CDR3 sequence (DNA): TGTGCTCTTGGGAAAGCCCCCGATTCCATATTGTGGAGGGGGATGAAGGCCGATAAACTCATCTTT.

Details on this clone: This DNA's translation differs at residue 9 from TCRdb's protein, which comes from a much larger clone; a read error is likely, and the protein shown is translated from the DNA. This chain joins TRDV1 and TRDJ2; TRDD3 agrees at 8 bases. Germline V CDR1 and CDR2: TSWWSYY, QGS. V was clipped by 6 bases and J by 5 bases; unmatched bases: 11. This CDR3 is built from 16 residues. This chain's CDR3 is CALGWGTPCTTAQLFF. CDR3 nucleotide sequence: TGTGCTCTTGGCTGGGGGACCCCTTGTACCACAGCACAACTCTTCTTT.

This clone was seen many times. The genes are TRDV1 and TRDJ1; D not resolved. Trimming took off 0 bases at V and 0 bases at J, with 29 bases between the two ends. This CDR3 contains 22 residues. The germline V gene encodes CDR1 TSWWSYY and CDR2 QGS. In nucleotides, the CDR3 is TGTGCTCTTGGGGAACTAATACATCCCCTCCCCATCCCAGAGCCGGACACCGATAAACTCATCTTT. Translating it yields CALGELIHPLPIPEPDTDKLIF.

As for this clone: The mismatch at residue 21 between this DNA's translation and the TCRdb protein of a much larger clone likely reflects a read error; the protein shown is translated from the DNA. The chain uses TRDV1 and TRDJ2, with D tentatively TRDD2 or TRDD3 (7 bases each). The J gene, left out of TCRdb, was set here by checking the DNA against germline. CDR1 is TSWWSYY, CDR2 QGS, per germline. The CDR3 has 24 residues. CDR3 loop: CALGELAPILPLLWGDTLTARLFF. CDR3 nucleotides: TGTGCTCTTGGGGAACTAGCCCCAATCCTTCCTCTCCTCTGGGGGGACACTTTGACAGCACGACTCTTCTTT.